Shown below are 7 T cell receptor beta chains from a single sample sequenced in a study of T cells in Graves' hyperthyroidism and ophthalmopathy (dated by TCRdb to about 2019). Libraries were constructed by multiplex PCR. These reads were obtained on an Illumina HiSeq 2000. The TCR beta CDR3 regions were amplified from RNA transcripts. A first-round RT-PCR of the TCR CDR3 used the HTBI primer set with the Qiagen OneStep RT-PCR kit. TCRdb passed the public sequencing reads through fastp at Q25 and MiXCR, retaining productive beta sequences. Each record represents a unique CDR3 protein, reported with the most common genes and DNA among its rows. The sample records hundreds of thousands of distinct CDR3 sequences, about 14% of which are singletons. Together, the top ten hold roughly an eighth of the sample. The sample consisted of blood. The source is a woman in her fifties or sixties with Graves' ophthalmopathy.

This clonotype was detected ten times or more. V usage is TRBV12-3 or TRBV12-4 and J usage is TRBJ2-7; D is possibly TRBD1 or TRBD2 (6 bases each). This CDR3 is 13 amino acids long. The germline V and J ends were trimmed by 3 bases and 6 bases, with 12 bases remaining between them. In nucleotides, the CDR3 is TGTGCCAGCAGTTTTTGGGGGGCTGGCGAGCAGTACTTC. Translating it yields CASSFWGAGEQYF.

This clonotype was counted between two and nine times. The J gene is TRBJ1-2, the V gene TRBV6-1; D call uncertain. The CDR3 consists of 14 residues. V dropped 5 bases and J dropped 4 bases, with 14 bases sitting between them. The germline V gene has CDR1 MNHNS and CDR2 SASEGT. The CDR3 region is CASSPPGGGYGYTF. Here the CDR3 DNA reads TGTGCCAGCAGTCCCCCCGGCGGAGGCTATGGCTACACCTTC.

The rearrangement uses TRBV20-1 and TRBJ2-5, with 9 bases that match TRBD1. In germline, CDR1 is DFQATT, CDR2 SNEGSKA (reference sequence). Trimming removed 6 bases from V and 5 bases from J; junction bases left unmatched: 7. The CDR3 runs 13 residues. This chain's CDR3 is CSAGTGPYETQYF. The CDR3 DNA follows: TGCAGTGCAGGGACAGGGCCTTACGAGACCCAGTACTTC.

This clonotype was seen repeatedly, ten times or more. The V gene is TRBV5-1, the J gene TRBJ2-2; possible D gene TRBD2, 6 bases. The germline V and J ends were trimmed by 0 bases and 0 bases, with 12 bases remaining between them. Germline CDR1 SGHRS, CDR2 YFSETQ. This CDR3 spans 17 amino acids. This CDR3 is CASSLGSGVANTGELFF. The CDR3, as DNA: TGCGCCAGCAGCTTGGGTAGCGGAGTCGCGAACACCGGGGAGCTGTTTTTT.

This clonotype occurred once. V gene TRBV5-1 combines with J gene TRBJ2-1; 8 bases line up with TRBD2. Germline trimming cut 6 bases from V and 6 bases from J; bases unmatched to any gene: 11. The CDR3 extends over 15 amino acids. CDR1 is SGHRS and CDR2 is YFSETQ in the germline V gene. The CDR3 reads CASIFTAGVSNEQFF. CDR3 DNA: TGCGCCAGCATCTTCACAGCGGGGGTCAGCAATGAGCAGTTCTTC. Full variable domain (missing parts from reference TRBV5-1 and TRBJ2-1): KAGVTQTPRYLIKTRGQQVTLSCSPISGHRSVSWYQQTPGQGLQFLFEYFSETQRNKGNFPGRFSGRQFSNSRSEMNVSTLELGDSALYLCASIFTAGVSNEQFFGPGTRLTVL.

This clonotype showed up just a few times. The CDR3 sequence is CASSSDVTYNEQFF. The CDR3 coding sequence is TGCGCCAGCAGTTCGGACGTCACCTACAATGAGCAGTTCTTC. The rearrangement uses TRBV5-1 and TRBJ2-1; D is uncertain. Trimming pared 5 bases from V and 2 bases from J, leaving 11 bases between. Germline V gene sequence: CDR1 SGHRS, CDR2 YFSETQ. CDR3 length: 14 amino acids.

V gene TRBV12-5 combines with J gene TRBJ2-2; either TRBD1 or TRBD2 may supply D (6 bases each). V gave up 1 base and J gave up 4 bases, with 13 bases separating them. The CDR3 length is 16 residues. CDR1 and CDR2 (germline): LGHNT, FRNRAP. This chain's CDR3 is CASGLDRGQVTGELFF. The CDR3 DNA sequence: TGTGCTAGTGGTTTGGACCGGGGGCAAGTCACCGGGGAGCTGTTTTTT.